This T cell receptor beta chain was captured in a study of blood T cell repertoires in COVID-19. This CDR3 is built from 14 residues. After removal of 4 bases from V and 7 bases from J, the junction contained 8 bases not matched to a gene. Germline V lookup: CDR1 SGHRS, CDR2 YFSETQ. In the study's own analysis: Amplifying reference gene primers gave estimates of nucleated cell counts. Generated by immunoSEQ multiplex PCR, the TCRdb table keeps only in-frame clones and is missing some. The V and J calls and clone size are taken from that table; D and trimming were inferred from the DNA. The data hold 150,000 to 200,000 clones, with just under 90% observed a single time.

The chain recombines TRBV5-1 with TRBJ1-1, with TRBD1 matching over 9 bases. The clonotype comes from a woman aged 70-85 years with COVID-19, enrolled during active disease. Input material: peripheral blood. CDR3 amino acids: CASSTGTGSFEAFF. The CDR3 DNA reads TGCGCCAGCAGCACGGGGACAGGGTCCTTTGAAGCTTTCTTT.